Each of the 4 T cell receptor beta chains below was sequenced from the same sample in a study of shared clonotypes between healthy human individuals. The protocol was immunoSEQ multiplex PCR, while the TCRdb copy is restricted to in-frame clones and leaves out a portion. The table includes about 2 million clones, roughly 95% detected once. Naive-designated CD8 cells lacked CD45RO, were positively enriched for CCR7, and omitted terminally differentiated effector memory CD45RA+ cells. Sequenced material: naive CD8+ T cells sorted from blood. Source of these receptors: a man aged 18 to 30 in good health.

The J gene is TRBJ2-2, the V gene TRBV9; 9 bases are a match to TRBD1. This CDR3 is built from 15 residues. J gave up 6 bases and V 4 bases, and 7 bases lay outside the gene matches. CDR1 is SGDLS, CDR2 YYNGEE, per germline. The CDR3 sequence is CASSQGQGIPGELFF. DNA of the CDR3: TGTGCCAGCAGCCAGGGACAGGGTATCCCCGGGGAGCTGTTTTTT.

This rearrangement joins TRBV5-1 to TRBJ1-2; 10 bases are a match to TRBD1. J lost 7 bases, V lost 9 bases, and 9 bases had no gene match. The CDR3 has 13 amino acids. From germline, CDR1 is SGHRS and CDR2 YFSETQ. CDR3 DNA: TGCGCCAACTGGCCGGGACAGGGGTTTGGCTACACCTTC. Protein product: CANWPGQGFGYTF.

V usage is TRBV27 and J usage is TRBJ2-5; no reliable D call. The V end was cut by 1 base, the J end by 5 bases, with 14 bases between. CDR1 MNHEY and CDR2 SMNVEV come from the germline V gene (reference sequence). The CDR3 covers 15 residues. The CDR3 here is CASSLYIDPGETQYF. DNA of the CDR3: TGTGCCAGCAGTTTATACATCGATCCTGGGGAGACCCAGTACTTC.

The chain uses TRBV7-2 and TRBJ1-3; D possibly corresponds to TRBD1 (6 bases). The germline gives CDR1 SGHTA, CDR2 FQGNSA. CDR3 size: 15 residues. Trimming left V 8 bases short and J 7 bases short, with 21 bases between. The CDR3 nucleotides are TGTGCCAGCCCGGGACTCACAGGGAGTATCAACACCATATATTTT. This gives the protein CASPGLTGSINTIYF. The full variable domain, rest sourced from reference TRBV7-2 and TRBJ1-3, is GAGVSQSPSNKVTEKGKDVELRCDPISGHTALYWYRQSLGQGLEFLIYFQGNSAPDKSGLPSDRFSAERTGGSVSTLTIQRTQQEDSAVYLCASPGLTGSINTIYFGEGSWLTVV.